These 10 T cell receptor beta chains share one sample of origin, sequenced in a study of blood T cell repertoires in COVID-19. Method: immunoSEQ multiplex PCR; TCRdb's copy keeps in-frame clones and lacks some. The table lists 150,000 or so clones, 65% to 85% of them singletons, with 4% in the top ten. Source material: peripheral blood. Every receptor here comes from a woman aged 55-70 years with acute or convalescent COVID-19.

The genes are TRBV11-2 and TRBJ2-2; D may be TRBD2 (5 bases). The length of the CDR3 is 14 residues. V was trimmed by 1 base and J by 4 bases, leaving 7 bases between them. CDR1 and CDR2 from the germline V gene are SGHAT and FQNNGV. The CDR3 bases are TGTGCCAGCAGCTTAGCGACTACCACCGGGGAGCTGTTTTTT. Translated: CASSLATTTGELFF. Drawing the rest from reference TRBV11-2 and TRBJ2-2, the complete variable domain is EAGVAQSPRYKIIEKRQSVAFWCNPISGHATLYWYQQILGQGPKLLIQFQNNGVVDDSQLPKDRFSAERLKGVDSTLKIQPAKLEDSAVYLCASSLATTTGELFFGEGSRLTVL.

J is TRBJ2-3 and V is TRBV5-4, with 7 positions matching TRBD2. Trimming took 4 bases from V and 4 from J; bases not matched to a gene: 3. The germline V gene encodes CDR1 SGHNT and CDR2 YYREEE (reference sequence). The CDR3 has 13 amino acids. The CDR3 region is CASSLRGADTQYF. In DNA form, the CDR3 reads TGTGCCAGCAGCCTACGGGGGGCAGATACGCAGTATTTT. Filled out from reference TRBV5-4 and TRBJ2-3, the complete variable domain reads ETGVTQSPTHLIKTRGQQVTLRCSSQSGHNTVSWYQQALGQGPQFIFQYYREEENGRGNFPPRFSGLQFPNYSSELNVNALELDDSALYLCASSLRGADTQYFGPGTRLTVL.

The rearrangement links TRBV6-1 to TRBJ2-2; D possibly corresponds to TRBD2 (6 bases). This CDR3 region has 16 residues. CDR1 is MNHNS and CDR2 is SASEGT in the germline V gene. V was cut by 3 bases and J by 12 bases, with 23 bases left in between. CDR3 bases: TGTGCCAGCAGTGATTTGGCAGGGAGGTCGACGGGGCAGCTGTTTTTT. It is translated as CASSDLAGRSTGQLFF.

The chain combines TRBV5-6 with TRBJ1-2; TRBD1 matches at 7 bases. Unmatched junction bases numbered 4, after V lost 4 bases and J lost 7 bases. Germline V gene sequence: CDR1 SGHDT, CDR2 YYEEEE. The CDR3 length is 12 residues. The CDR3 loop reads CASSPDRSGYTF. In DNA, the CDR3 is TGTGCCAGCAGCCCGGACAGGTCTGGCTACACCTTC.

The J gene is TRBJ1-2, the V gene TRBV28; a possible D gene is TRBD1 (6 bases). CDR3 length: 12 amino acids. Between the trimmed V and J ends, which lost 7 bases and 8 bases, there was a span of 14 bases. Germline loops: CDR1 MDHEN, CDR2 SYDVKM. Written as DNA, the CDR3 is TGTGCCAGCAATACAGGGACCTTCGGCTACACCTTC. Translating gives CASNTGTFGYTF.

The V call is TRBV12-5, the J call TRBJ2-2; D might be TRBD1 (5 bases). V shed 0 bases and J shed 4 bases, with 21 bases lying between them. Per the germline V gene, CDR1 is LGHNT and CDR2 is FRNRAP. The CDR3 is 19 amino acids. CDR3 sequence reads: CASGLVPPATVTPTGELFF. DNA for the CDR3: TGTGCTAGTGGTTTGGTGCCCCCCGCGACAGTGACTCCCACCGGGGAGCTGTTTTTT.

This clone was seen only a few times. The rearrangement uses TRBV18 and TRBJ2-5; possibly TRBD1 for D (6 bases). Germline V lookup: CDR1 KGHSH, CDR2 LQKENI. With 1 base removed from V and 1 base from J, the gap between germline ends came to 7 bases. This CDR3 contains 14 residues. CDR3 sequence: CASSPQQGQETQYF. The CDR3 region has the DNA TGTGCCAGCTCACCACAACAGGGCCAAGAGACCCAGTACTTC.

V is TRBV29-1 and J is TRBJ1-2; D remains unclear. V was shortened by 4 bases and J by 6 bases, with 12 bases between the two germline ends. The CDR3 covers 12 residues. The germline V gene has CDR1 SQVTM and CDR2 ANQGSEA. CDR3 DNA: TGCAGCGTTGCTACCGGGTCGGATGGCTACACCTTC. Protein product: CSVATGSDGYTF. The variable domain in full, completed from reference TRBV29-1 and TRBJ1-2, reads SAVISQKPSRDICQRGTSLTIQCQVDSQVTMMFWYRQQPGQSLTLIATANQGSEATYESGFVIDKFPISRPNLTFSTLTVSNMSPEDSSIYLCSVATGSDGYTFGSGTRLTVV.

V usage is TRBV5-1 and J usage is TRBJ1-3; the D is unclear. CDR1 and CDR2 from the germline V gene are SGHRS and YFSETQ. The CDR3 has 15 residues. Trimming shortened V by 1 base and J by 1 base, and 9 bases separated the two germline ends. CDR3 amino acids: CASSLSPGSGNTIYF. The CDR3 DNA reads TGCGCCAGCAGCTTGTCCCCGGGTTCTGGAAACACCATATATTTT.

The chain joins TRBV13 to TRBJ1-1; a weak D match, TRBD1 (6 bases). V dropped 3 bases and J dropped 0 bases, with 8 bases sitting between them. Per the germline V gene, CDR1 is PRHDT and CDR2 is FYEKMQ (reference sequence). This CDR3 contains 14 residues. The CDR3 sequence is CASSLDRLNTEAFF. In DNA, the CDR3 is TGTGCCAGCAGCTTGGACAGATTGAACACTGAAGCTTTCTTT.